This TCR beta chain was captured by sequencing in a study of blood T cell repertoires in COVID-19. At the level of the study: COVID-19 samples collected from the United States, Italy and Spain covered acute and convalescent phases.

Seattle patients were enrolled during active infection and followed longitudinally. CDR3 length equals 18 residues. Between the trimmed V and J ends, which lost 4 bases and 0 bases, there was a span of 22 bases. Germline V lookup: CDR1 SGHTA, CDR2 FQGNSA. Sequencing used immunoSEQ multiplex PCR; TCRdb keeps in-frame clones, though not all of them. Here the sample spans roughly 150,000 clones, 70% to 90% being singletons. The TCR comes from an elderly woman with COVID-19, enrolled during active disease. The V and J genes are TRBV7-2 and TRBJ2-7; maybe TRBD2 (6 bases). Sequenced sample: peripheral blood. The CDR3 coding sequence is TGTGCCAGCAGCTCCAGCATTCCTAGCGCCGCGAACTCCTACGAGCAGTACTTC. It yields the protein CASSSSIPSAANSYEQYF.